This TCR beta chain was profiled in a study of T cell repertoires in cytomegalovirus infection. Looking at the study overall: From public TCR beta signatures came an indication of both CMV infection and matching HLA type.

The CDR3 has 14 residues. Germline V lookup: CDR1 SEHNR, CDR2 FQNEAQ (reference sequence). V was pared by 5 bases and J by 3 bases, with 14 bases between. TCRdb passed the reads through MiXCR, listing each CDR3 protein once. The sample yields 450,000 to 650,000 distinct CDR3 sequences, 26% seen once. On this clonotype: Its matching antigen is unknown.

Regarding the study as a whole: Within the response measured ex vivo, HLA-C-restricted CMV-specific TCR beta clonotypes were dominant. Cumulative frequency (of public TCR beta family members) identified carriers of CMV plus the relevant HLA.

The sample taken for sequencing was PBMCs. The receptor was isolated from a human donor in good health (CMV status not recorded). Some clones in this sample may be carry-over from other donors' samples. The gene calls are TRBV7-9 and TRBJ2-7; a possible D gene is TRBD2 (6 bases). The DNA of the CDR3 is TGTGCCAGCAGCGCCTCCGGGACTGTCTACGAGCAGTACGTC. Translation gives CASSASGTVYEQYV.